This entry features one T cell receptor beta chain sequence. Its recognized antigen is unknown. No much larger clone is present one base from it, and per-base qualities are unavailable. The sample originates from a study of T cell responses to AZD1222 COVID-19 vaccine (dated by TCRdb to 2020 to 2022). Study-level background: TCR sequencing was performed for about 240 trial participants, of whom 200 to 210 were given two doses of AZD1222 and 26 were given two doses of MenACWY control vaccine. Trial participants were enrolled by age into subgroups of 18-55, 56-69 and 70-plus years, and 148, 28 and 57 TCR-sequenced participants, respectively, were included in these subgroups.

What the research found in general, with its limitations: CD4 TCRs associated with the vaccine covered the entire spike protein, and the dominant responses were in regions 160-218 and 743-854. Participants were mostly white British and included more females than males, and it was suggested by the authors that clonal diversity may have been underestimated. Spike-specific TCR breadth and depth rose significantly after two AZD1222 doses compared with day 0 and with MenACWY recipients. Conclusions about previously exposed vaccinees are limited, since just 6 or 7 AZD1222 recipients were seropositive for SARS-CoV-2 at baseline. Nearly half of unique spike-specific TCRs reportedly recognized epitopes outside regions mutated in the B.1.351 and B.1.1.7 variants. The 56-69-year group was small, and its depth increase did not reach significance, likely because of low power. No day 14 peak-response samples were available, so repertoires were characterized only after the peak T cell response.

The CDR3 regions of human TCRbeta chains were analyzed by immunosequencing. The source study handled its data this way. Repertoire TCRs were checked for matches against a reference library of SARS-CoV-2-specific TCRs that had been generated using the MIRA antigen-specificity platform. Breadth was defined as the fraction of unique TCRs that were SARS-CoV-2-associated. Depth was defined as the fraction of total T cells that were SARS-CoV-2-associated. Using the MIRA data, each spike-specific TCR was mapped to the spike region that the TCR reacts to and placed in a CD4 or CD8 class. Log10-transformed breadth and depth values were compared by one-way ANOVA with Sidak's multiple comparisons tests. This immuneACCESS table, as held by TCRdb, lists in-frame sequences with V and J called but not all clones. Of the missing ones, under half trace to an unresolved V gene in checked studies; the others have no known cause. V, J and clone size are taken as reported in that table, and D and trimming were inferred from the DNA itself. For this sample there are 120,000 or so clones; around 84% appear just once. The leading ten clones occupy about 27% of the sample.

The intended sense of this specimen's time point label: about 28 days (+/-7) after the second vaccine dose. AZD1222 recipients with second doses at about 4 weeks or about 12 weeks were pooled, because spike-specific TCR depth and breadth did not differ between schedules. The vaccinee samples were drawn from two UK trials, COV001 and COV002, one of which was a single-blind randomized controlled phase 2/3 trial testing AZD1222 (ChAdOx1 nCoV-19) in healthy adults. For TCRbeta chain sequencing, PBMC samples were collected from trial participants at day 0 and at day 28 after the second dose. The CDR3 runs 12 amino acids, cysteine and phenylalanine included. Here the CDR3 DNA is all that survives: 36 bases in frame from base 1. Trimming takes 4 bases from V and 9 bases from J, and the germline ends sit 10 bases apart. From the germline V gene, CDR1 is SGHDN and CDR2 is FVKESK.

The receptor was derived from an adult who received the AZD1222 COVID-19 vaccine. Here the sequenced sample was peripheral blood, taken 28 days after the second AZD1222 dose. The chain employs TRBV14 and TRBJ1-5, with the identity of the D gene unclear. The DNA sequence reads TGTGCCAGCAGCCCCAATCGGGGGCCCCAGCATTTT. Its translation reads: CASSPNRGPQHF. When the CDR3 is completed using the reference TRBV14 and TRBJ1-5 genes on either side, the full variable domain is EAGVTQFPSHSVIEKGQTVTLRCDPISGHDNLYWYRRVMGKEIKFLLHFVKESKQDESGMPNNRFLAERTGGTYSTLKVQPAELEDSGVYFCASSPNRGPQHFGDGTRLSIL.